This TCR beta chain comes out of a study of response to subunit inactivated influenza vaccine. Broader study findings: The authors proposed limited new T cell recruitment per seasonal influenza vaccination.

Notes on this clonotype: Its antigen is not identified.

TCRdb used MiXCR to reprocess the RT-PCR reads, holding one entry per CDR3 protein. The table has fewer than 650,000 distinct CDR3 sequences, 10% to 15% seen once. The ends were cut back, 4 bases at V and 6 bases at J, with 10 bases in the middle. This CDR3 is 12 amino acids long. Germline V gene lookup returns CDR1 SQVTM and CDR2 ANQGSEA. The TCR comes from a man between 45 and 60 years old who received an inactivated influenza vaccine. Here the sequenced sample was PBMCs from blood, taken 45 days after vaccination. The chain joins TRBV29-1 to TRBJ2-1; D is unresolved. CDR3 sequence (DNA): TGCAGCGTTGCTGCCATGACCAATGAGCAGTTCTTC. Its protein product is CSVAAMTNEQFF.